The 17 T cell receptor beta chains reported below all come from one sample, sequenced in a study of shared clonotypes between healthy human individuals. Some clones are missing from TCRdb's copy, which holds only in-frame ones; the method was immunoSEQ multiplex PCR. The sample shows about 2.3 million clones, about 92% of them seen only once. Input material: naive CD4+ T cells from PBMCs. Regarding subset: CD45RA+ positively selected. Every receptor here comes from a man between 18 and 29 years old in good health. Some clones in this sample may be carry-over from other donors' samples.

The CDR3 DNA reads as TGTGCCAGTAGCGACGCAGGGGACCATGGCTACACCTTC. This encodes CASSDAGDHGYTF. J is TRBJ1-2 and V is TRBV19; D may be TRBD1 (6 bases). This CDR3 region has 13 residues. Between the trimmed V and J ends, which lost 6 bases and 6 bases, there was a span of 14 bases. Germline assignment: CDR1 LNHDA and CDR2 SQIVND (reference sequence).

CDR3 nucleotides: TGTGCCAGCAGTTTGTCTGTAGGGACCCAGTACTTC. Residues: CASSLSVGTQYF. J is TRBJ2-5 and V is TRBV28; D is unresolved. The germline V and J ends were trimmed by 3 bases and 7 bases, with 9 bases remaining between them. The germline V gene has CDR1 MDHEN and CDR2 SYDVKM. The CDR3 contains 12 residues.

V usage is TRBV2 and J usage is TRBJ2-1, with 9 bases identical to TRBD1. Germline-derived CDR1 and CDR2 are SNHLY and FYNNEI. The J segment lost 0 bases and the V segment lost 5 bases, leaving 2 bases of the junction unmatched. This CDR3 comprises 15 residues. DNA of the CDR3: TGTGCCAGCAGTCCGGGACAGGGCTCCTACAATGAGCAGTTCTTC. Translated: CASSPGQGSYNEQFF.

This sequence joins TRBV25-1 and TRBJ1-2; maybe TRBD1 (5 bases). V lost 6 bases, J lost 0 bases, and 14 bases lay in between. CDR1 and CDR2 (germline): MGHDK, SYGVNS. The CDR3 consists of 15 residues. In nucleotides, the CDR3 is TGTGCCAGCAGGATGGGGGGAGGGACTAACTATGGCTACACCTTC. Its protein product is CASRMGGGTNYGYTF.

The CDR3 region is CASSAVWNEQFF. CDR3 coding DNA: TGTGCCAGCAGTGCGGTTTGGAATGAGCAGTTCTTC. The rearrangement joins TRBV6-6 to TRBJ2-1, with D unclear. Looked up from germline, CDR1 is MNHNY and CDR2 is SVGAGI (reference sequence). Trimming took off 5 bases at V and 7 bases at J, with 9 bases between the two ends. This CDR3 is 12 amino acids long.

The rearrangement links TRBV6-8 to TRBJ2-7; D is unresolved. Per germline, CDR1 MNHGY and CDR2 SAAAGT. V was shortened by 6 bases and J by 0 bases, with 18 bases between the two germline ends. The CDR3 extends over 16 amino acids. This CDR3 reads CASSRNDVNSSYEQYF. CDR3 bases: TGTGCCAGCAGCCGAAACGACGTTAATAGCTCCTACGAGCAGTACTTC.

The CDR3 region has the DNA TGTGCCAGCAGTGCGTCTACCGGGGGCAATCAGCCCCAGCATTTT. As protein: CASSASTGGNQPQHF. The rearrangement uses TRBV6-1 and TRBJ1-5; no reliable D call. The V gene's germline CDR1 is MNHNS and CDR2 SASEGT. The germline V and J ends were trimmed by 4 bases and 2 bases, with 12 bases remaining between them. The CDR3 is 15 residues long.

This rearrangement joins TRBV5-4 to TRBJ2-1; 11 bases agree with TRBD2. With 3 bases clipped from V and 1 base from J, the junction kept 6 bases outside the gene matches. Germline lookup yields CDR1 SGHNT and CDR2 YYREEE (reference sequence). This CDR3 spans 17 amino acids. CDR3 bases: TGTGCCAGCAGCTCCGCAACTAGCGGGAGATCCTACAATGAGCAGTTCTTC. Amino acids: CASSSATSGRSYNEQFF.

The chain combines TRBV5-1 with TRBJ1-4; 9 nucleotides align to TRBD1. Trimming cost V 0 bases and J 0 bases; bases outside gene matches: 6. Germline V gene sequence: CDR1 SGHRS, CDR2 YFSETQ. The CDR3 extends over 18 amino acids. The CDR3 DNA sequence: TGCGCCAGCAGCTTGGTCCGGGACAGGGATGCAACTAATGAAAAACTGTTTTTT. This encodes CASSLVRDRDATNEKLFF.

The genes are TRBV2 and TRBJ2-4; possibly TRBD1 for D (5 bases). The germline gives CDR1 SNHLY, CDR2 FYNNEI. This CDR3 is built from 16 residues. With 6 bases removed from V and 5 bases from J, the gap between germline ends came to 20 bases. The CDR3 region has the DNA TGTGCCAGCAGCCTTCAGGGATCCCTGGTGGAAAACATTCAGTACTTC. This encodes CASSLQGSLVENIQYF.

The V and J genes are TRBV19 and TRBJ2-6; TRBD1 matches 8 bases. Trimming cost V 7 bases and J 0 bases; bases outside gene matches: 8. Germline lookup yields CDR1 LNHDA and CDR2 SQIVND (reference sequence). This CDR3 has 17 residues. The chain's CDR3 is CASKGGQANSGANVLTF. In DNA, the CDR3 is TGTGCCAGTAAGGGGGGACAGGCCAACTCTGGGGCCAACGTCCTGACTTTC.

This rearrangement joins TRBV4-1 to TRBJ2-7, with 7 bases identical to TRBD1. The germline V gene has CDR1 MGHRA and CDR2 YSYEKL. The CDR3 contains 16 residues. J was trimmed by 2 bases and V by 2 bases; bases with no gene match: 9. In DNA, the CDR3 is TGCGCCAGCAGCCAAACAGGGACAGCCACCGCCTACGAGCAGTACTTC. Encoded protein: CASSQTGTATAYEQYF.

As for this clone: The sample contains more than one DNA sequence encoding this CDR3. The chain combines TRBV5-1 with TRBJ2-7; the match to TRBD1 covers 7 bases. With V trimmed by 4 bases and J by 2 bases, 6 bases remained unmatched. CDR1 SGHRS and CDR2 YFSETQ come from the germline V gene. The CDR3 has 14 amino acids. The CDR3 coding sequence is TGCGCCAGCAGCCCACGACAGGGTCCCTACGAGCAGTACTTC. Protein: CASSPRQGPYEQYF.

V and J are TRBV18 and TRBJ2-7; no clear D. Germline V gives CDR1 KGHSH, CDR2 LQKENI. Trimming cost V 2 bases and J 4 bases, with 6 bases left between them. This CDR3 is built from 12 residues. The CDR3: CASSPFRYEQYF. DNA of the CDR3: TGTGCCAGCTCACCATTTCGGTACGAGCAGTACTTC.

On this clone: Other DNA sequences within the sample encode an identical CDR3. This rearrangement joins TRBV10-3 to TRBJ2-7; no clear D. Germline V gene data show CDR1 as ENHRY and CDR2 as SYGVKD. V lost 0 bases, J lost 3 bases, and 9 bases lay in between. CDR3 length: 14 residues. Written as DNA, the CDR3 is TGTGCCATCAGTGAGTCGCCAGGAATCTACGAGCAGTACTTC. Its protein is CAISESPGIYEQYF.

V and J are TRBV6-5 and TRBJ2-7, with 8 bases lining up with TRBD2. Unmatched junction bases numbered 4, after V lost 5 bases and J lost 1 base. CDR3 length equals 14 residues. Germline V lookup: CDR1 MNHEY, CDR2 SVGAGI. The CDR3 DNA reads TGTGCCAGCAGTACCATAGCGGGATCCTACGAGCAGTACTTC. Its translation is CASSTIAGSYEQYF.

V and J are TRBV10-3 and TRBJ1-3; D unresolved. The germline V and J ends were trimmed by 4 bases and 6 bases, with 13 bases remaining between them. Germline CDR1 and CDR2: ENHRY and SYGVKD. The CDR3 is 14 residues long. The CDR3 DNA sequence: TGTGCCATCAGTGGCGGCGGGCTGGTAAACACCATATATTTT. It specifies CAISGGGLVNTIYF.